The 18 T cell receptor beta chains below come from one sample, sequenced in a study of vaccination and CD4 T cells after COVID-19. The assay that was used to sequence DNA from cultured CD4+ T cells was the Oncomine TCR Beta short-read assay. TCRdb analysed the PCR reads with MiXCR anew, one entry per CDR3 protein. The table includes 15,000 or so distinct CDR3 sequences, around 30% detected once. These receptors are not linked to any known antigen. The sample's treatment: roughly nine-day PBMC culture with coronavirus spike peptide pools or control peptides (ViraFEST assay). Material: cultured CD4+ T cells from blood. The receptor source for this set is a human donor with COVID-19.

This clonotype was counted a few times. This chain links TRBV25-1 with TRBJ1-2; 8 bases are a match to TRBD1. CDR3 length equals 16 residues. The V gene's germline CDR1 is MGHDK and CDR2 SYGVNS. The J segment lost 3 bases and the V segment lost 4 bases, leaving 10 bases of the junction unmatched. The CDR3 region has the DNA TGTGCCAGCAGTGGGAATCGACAGGGGCGGGACTATGGCTACACCTTC. Its protein is CASSGNRQGRDYGYTF.

This clonotype was found a few times. The genes are TRBV6-1 and TRBJ2-2; no firm D call. V was clipped by 8 bases and J by 3 bases, with 7 bases between them. The germline V gene encodes CDR1 MNHNS and CDR2 SASEGT. This CDR3 has 12 amino acids. DNA for the CDR3: TGTGCCAGCTGTCGGGACACCGGGGAGCTGTTTTTT. It specifies CASCRDTGELFF.

This clonotype has just a few counts. CDR3 in amino acids: CASSIQGVAQYF. In DNA, the CDR3 is TGTGCCAGCAGCATACAGGGCGTGGCGCAGTATTTT. This chain uses TRBV7-9 with TRBJ2-3; D might be TRBD1 (6 bases). V shed 5 bases and J shed 10 bases, with 13 bases lying between them. The CDR3 has 12 amino acids. CDR1 and CDR2 from the germline V gene are SEHNR and FQNEAQ (reference sequence).

Worth noting for this clonotype: A read error may account for a junction end that differs from germline. This sequence joins TRBV6-2 or TRBV6-3 and TRBJ2-3; D possibly corresponds to TRBD1 (5 bases). The germline CDR1 and CDR2 sequences are MNHEY and SVGEGT. CDR3 size: 15 residues. For the CDR3, the DNA is TGTGCCAGTAGTTATAGGGGAATGAGCACAGATACGCAGTATTTT. Its translation is CASSYRGMSTDTQYF.

The chain couples TRBV11-2 to TRBJ2-3; D may be TRBD1 or TRBD2 (5 bases each). Germline-derived CDR1 and CDR2 are SGHAT and FQNNGV. V was cut by 5 bases and J by 3 bases, with 15 bases left in between. This CDR3 is built from 15 residues. The CDR3 loop is CASSGLRDGTDTQYF. The CDR3 nucleotides are TGTGCCAGCAGCGGTCTCAGGGACGGGACAGATACGCAGTATTTT.

CDR3 coding DNA: TGTGCCAGCAGCTTGGCCGGGTCAGGGTCCTATGGCTACACCTTC. It codes for CASSLAGSGSYGYTF. The chain uses TRBV4-2 and TRBJ1-2; D is possibly TRBD1 (5 bases). V was cut by 5 bases and J by 4 bases, with 17 bases left in between. The germline gives CDR1 LGHNA, CDR2 YNFKEQ. This CDR3 has 15 residues.

This clonotype has more than one count but fewer than ten. This chain connects TRBV7-9 to TRBJ2-1; 9 nucleotides agree with TRBD2. Trimming at V came to 3 bases and at J to 8 bases, leaving 8 bases not matched to a gene. The CDR3 covers 15 residues. The germline V gene has CDR1 SEHNR and CDR2 FQNEAQ (reference sequence). The chain's CDR3 is CASSFSAGGPHEQFF. CDR3 coding DNA: TGTGCCAGCAGCTTTTCGGCGGGGGGGCCCCATGAGCAGTTCTTC. The complete variable domain, with remaining parts taken from reference TRBV7-9 and TRBJ2-1, reads DTGVSQNPRHKITKRGQNVTFRCDPISEHNRLYWYRQTLGQGPEFLTYFQNEAQLEKSRLLSDRFSAERPKGSFSTLEIQRTEQGDSAMYLCASSFSAGGPHEQFFGPGTRLTVL.

The chain couples TRBV11-3 to TRBJ1-6; D may be TRBD1 (6 bases). The CDR3 runs to 16 residues. Per germline, CDR1 SGHNT and CDR2 YENEEA. V was clipped by 2 bases and J by 6 bases, with 14 bases between them. The CDR3 coding sequence is TGTGCCAGCAGCTTACAGGGGTCTCGGCCTAATTCACCCCTCCACTTT. It codes for CASSLQGSRPNSPLHF.

The chain employs TRBV6-1 and TRBJ1-1, with 9 bases identical to TRBD1. The V gene's germline CDR1 is MNHNS and CDR2 SASEGT. The CDR3 has 16 residues. V shed 5 bases, J shed 1 base, and the junction held 8 bases outside the gene matches. The chain's CDR3 is CASSPSGQGWNTEAFF. CDR3 nucleotide sequence: TGTGCCAGCAGTCCATCCGGACAGGGGTGGAACACTGAAGCTTTCTTT.

CDR3 nucleotides: TGTGCCAGCAGTGAGGGGACTTCAATTAACACAGATACGCAGTATTTT. Encoded protein: CASSEGTSINTDTQYF. The chain links TRBV2 to TRBJ2-3, with a tentative D call TRBD2 (6 bases). Trimming pared 3 bases from V and 2 bases from J, leaving 15 bases between. This CDR3 has 16 amino acids. From germline, CDR1 is SNHLY and CDR2 FYNNEI.

This clonotype was detected only a few times. This chain joins TRBV10-3 and TRBJ2-5; D uncertain. The CDR3 contains 14 residues. The germline V gene encodes CDR1 ENHRY and CDR2 SYGVKD. V shed 5 bases and J shed 2 bases, with 12 bases lying between them. The CDR3 here is CAISPKVQQETQYF. As DNA, the CDR3 is TGTGCCATCAGTCCGAAGGTACAGCAAGAGACCCAGTACTTC.

This clonotype turned up a few times. This rearrangement joins TRBV11-2 to TRBJ2-1; D not certain. Germline CDR1 and CDR2: SGHAT and FQNNGV. The V end lost 4 bases, the J end lost 0 bases, and 13 bases lay between the germline ends. This CDR3 is 16 amino acids long. CDR3 in amino acids: CASSSQTGSSYNEQFF. CDR3 sequence (DNA): TGTGCCAGCAGCTCACAGACTGGAAGCTCCTACAATGAGCAGTTCTTC.

This clonotype was found a few times. The genes are TRBV30 and TRBJ1-2; D unresolved. There are 10 residues in the CDR3. Germline V gene data show CDR1 as GTSNPN and CDR2 as SVGIG (reference sequence). CDR3 bases: TGTGCGGCTGTCAATGAGGATAACACCTTC. Its translation is CAAVNEDNTF. The variable domain in full, with the rest retrieved from reference TRBV30 and TRBJ1-2, is SQTIHQWPATLVQPVGSPLSLECTVEGTSNPNLYWYRQAAGRGLQLLFYSVGIGQISSEVPQNLSASRPQDRQFILSSKKLLLSDSGFYLCAAVNEDNTFGSGTRLTVV.

The rearrangement uses TRBV14 and TRBJ1-4; 9 bases are shared with TRBD1. This CDR3 has 14 amino acids. The J segment lost 8 bases and the V segment lost 2 bases, leaving 3 bases of the junction unmatched. Germline V lookup: CDR1 SGHDN, CDR2 FVKESK. CDR3 bases: TGTGCCAGCAGCCAAACAGGGGGCAGCGAAAAACTGTTTTTT. This codes for CASSQTGGSEKLFF.

This chain uses TRBV12-3 or TRBV12-4 with TRBJ2-1; tentative D call: TRBD1 (5 bases). The CDR3 has 14 amino acids. Trimming removed 8 bases from V and 0 bases from J, with 11 bases in between. CDR3 in DNA: TGTGCCAGCTTCAAAGGGGCCTCCTACAATGAGCAGTTCTTC. Translation: CASFKGASYNEQFF.

The chain employs TRBV5-4 and TRBJ2-1; tentatively, D is TRBD1 (7 bases). Trimming removed 0 bases at V and 8 bases at J, with 15 bases between. This CDR3 has 15 residues. Germline V gene data show CDR1 as SGHNT and CDR2 as YYREEE (reference sequence). The CDR3 loop reads CASSLVSGGGDEQFF. Written as DNA, the CDR3 is TGTGCCAGCAGCTTGGTGAGTGGAGGGGGCGATGAGCAGTTCTTC.

This rearrangement joins TRBV2 to TRBJ2-1, with 11 bases aligning to TRBD2. Looked up from germline, CDR1 is SNHLY and CDR2 is FYNNEI. This CDR3 is built from 14 residues. V dropped 6 bases and J dropped 6; count of bases not matched to a gene: 4. The CDR3 bases are TGTGCCAGCAGCACTAGCGGGGGAAGCAATGAGCAGTTCTTC. It is translated as CASSTSGGSNEQFF.

The chain uses TRBV5-1 and TRBJ1-5; D is uncertain. Germline CDR1 reads SGHRS; CDR2 reads YFSETQ. The CDR3 runs 14 residues. V lost 0 bases to trimming and J lost 4 bases, with 8 bases between them. The CDR3 coding sequence is TGCGCCAGCAGCTTGGACGGGAGTAATCAGCCCCAGCATTTT. It encodes CASSLDGSNQPQHF.